These 14 T cell receptor beta chains originate from one sample sequenced in a study of OX40 agonist ivuxolimab in advanced cancers. TCRdb's copy holds only in-frame clones and misses some; the assay was immunoSEQ multiplex PCR. The table has approximately 6,900 clones, about 76% seen once. Sequences were derived from CD4+ or CD8+ T cells sorted from blood, sampled in a trial of the OX40 agonist ivuxolimab. The receptors stem from an adult with an advanced solid tumor such as melanoma, head and neck, liver or kidney cancer.

This clone was detected only a few times. The V and J genes are TRBV29-1 and TRBJ1-1; D is perhaps TRBD1 (5 bases). Trimming shortened V by 8 bases and J by 3 bases, and 13 bases separated the two germline ends. Germline V gene data show CDR1 as SQVTM and CDR2 as ANQGSEA. This CDR3 region has 12 residues. As DNA, the CDR3 is TGCAGCTCCCCGGGGGTGGACACTGAAGCTTTCTTT. Residues: CSSPGVDTEAFF. Variable domain in full (rest from reference TRBV29-1 and TRBJ1-1): SAVISQKPSRDICQRGTSLTIQCQVDSQVTMMFWYRQQPGQSLTLIATANQGSEATYESGFVIDKFPISRPNLTFSTLTVSNMSPEDSSIYLCSSPGVDTEAFFGQGTRLTVV.

This clone was counted a single time. The rearrangement uses TRBV6-6 and TRBJ2-7; D unresolved. Germline-derived CDR1 and CDR2 are MNHNY and SVGAGI (reference sequence). This CDR3 has 14 residues. Deletions cut 4 bases from V and 3 bases from J, with 13 bases between. The CDR3 DNA reads TGTGCCAGCAGTTCTCATTCGGGCGGCTACGAGCAGTACTTC. As protein: CASSSHSGGYEQYF.

The chain recombines TRBV27 with TRBJ1-1; D remains ambiguous. CDR1 is MNHEY and CDR2 is SMNVEV in the germline V gene (reference sequence). This CDR3 comprises 11 residues. The ends were cut back, 2 bases at V and 4 bases at J, with 2 bases in the middle. CDR3 in amino acids: CASSLGTEAFF. The CDR3 DNA reads as TGTGCCAGCAGTTTAGGCACTGAAGCTTTCTTT.

This clone was observed a handful of times. This chain links TRBV6-5 with TRBJ2-2; D is ambiguous. The CDR3 runs to 14 residues. The germline V gene has CDR1 MNHEY and CDR2 SVGAGI. V was trimmed by 2 bases and J by 8 bases, leaving 12 bases between them. In DNA, the CDR3 is TGTGCCAGCAGTTACAGTTCAGCCGGGGGGGAGCTGTTTTTT. Translated: CASSYSSAGGELFF.

The chain combines TRBV6-5 with TRBJ1-3, with D unresolved. Trimming took 2 bases from V and 2 from J, leaving 4 bases between them. Per germline, CDR1 MNHEY and CDR2 SVGAGI. CDR3 length equals 13 residues. CDR3 region: CASSYVTGNTIYF. CDR3 DNA: TGTGCCAGCAGTTACGTGACTGGAAACACCATATATTTT.

The V call is TRBV2, the J call TRBJ2-7; D might be TRBD1 (6 bases). The V and J ends lost 5 bases and 2 bases respectively, with 10 bases between them. Germline V gene sequence: CDR1 SNHLY, CDR2 FYNNEI. The CDR3 consists of 13 residues. In DNA form, the CDR3 reads TGTGCCAGCAGTTACGGACAGCCCTACGAGCAGTACTTC. Translation gives CASSYGQPYEQYF.

This clone has just a few counts. Within the sample, other DNA sequences also encode this same CDR3. This chain links TRBV9 with TRBJ1-1, with D tentatively TRBD1 (5 bases). V lost 4 bases and J lost 1, with 14 bases in between. Germline assignment: CDR1 SGDLS and CDR2 YYNGEE. CDR3 length: 15 amino acids. CDR3 loop: CASSLGGAWNTEAFF. The CDR3 bases are TGTGCCAGCAGCCTAGGCGGGGCCTGGAACACTGAAGCTTTCTTT.

Note on this clone: An end of the junction does not agree with germline; a read error may underlie this. The chain has TRBV7-7 and TRBJ2-1; TRBD2 matches 8 bases. Per germline, CDR1 SSHAT and CDR2 FNYEAQ (reference sequence). CDR3 length: 16 amino acids. The DNA for the CDR3 is TGTGCTAGCAGCTTAGGGCCGCGGGGGGACCACAATGAGCAGTTCTTC. Amino acids: CASSLGPRGDHNEQFF.

Only a few counts were recorded for this clone. The sample holds other DNA sequences that translate to the same CDR3. The rearrangement links TRBV6-5 to TRBJ2-7; D remains unclear. Per the germline V gene, CDR1 is MNHEY and CDR2 is SVGAGI. This CDR3 region has 11 residues. V shed 2 bases and J shed 6 bases, with 5 bases lying between them. The CDR3 sequence is CASSYGGEQYF. The DNA for the CDR3 is TGTGCCAGCAGTTACGGTGGCGAGCAGTACTTC.

The chain combines TRBV9 with TRBJ2-1; 8 bases are a match to TRBD1. The CDR3 is made up of 15 amino acids. The germline CDR1 and CDR2 sequences are SGDLS and YYNGEE. J lost 3 bases, V lost 0 bases, and 2 bases had no gene match. The CDR3 nucleotides are TGTGCCAGCAGCGTAGGGGGACAGGACTACAATGAGCAGTTCTTC. Protein sequence: CASSVGGQDYNEQFF. Full variable domain (remainder filled in from reference TRBV9 and TRBJ2-1): DSGVTQTPKHLITATGQRVTLRCSPRSGDLSVYWYQQSLDQGLQFLIQYYNGEERAKGNILERFSAQQFPDLHSELNLSSLELGDSALYFCASSVGGQDYNEQFFGPGTRLTVL.

This clone came up a few times. J is TRBJ1-1 and V is TRBV9, with TRBD1 as a possible D gene (6 bases). The CDR3 spans 14 residues. Trimming cost V 1 base and J 8 bases, with 15 bases left between them. The germline V gene encodes CDR1 SGDLS and CDR2 YYNGEE. CDR3 DNA: TGTGCCAGCAGCGTAAAGGGTTTCGGGGGCGAAGCTTTCTTT. This encodes CASSVKGFGGEAFF.

CDR3 region: CASSLARAGANYGYTF. The DNA of the CDR3 is TGTGCCAGCAGCTTGGCCAGGGCAGGGGCTAACTATGGCTACACCTTC. J is TRBJ1-2 and V is TRBV5-8; a weak D match, TRBD1 (6 bases). Trimming pared 0 bases from V and 0 bases from J, leaving 12 bases between. Germline V gene lookup returns CDR1 SGHTS and CDR2 YDEGEE. CDR3 length equals 16 residues.

V gene TRBV13 combines with J gene TRBJ2-7; the D gene is possibly TRBD2 (6 bases). The CDR3 runs to 14 residues. Trimming stripped 6 bases from V and 4 bases from J, with 16 bases between. Germline assignment: CDR1 PRHDT and CDR2 FYEKMQ (reference sequence). CDR3 residues: CASRLLAGPYEQYF. The CDR3 nucleotides are TGTGCCAGCAGACTACTGGCGGGGCCATACGAGCAGTACTTC.

Details on this clone: The same CDR3 is also encoded by other DNA sequences in this sample. This CDR3 is CASSLDGFNQPQHF. In nucleotides, the CDR3 is TGTGCCAGCAGCTTGGATGGCTTCAATCAGCCCCAGCATTTT. The chain uses TRBV7-9 and TRBJ1-5; no clear D gene. CDR3 size: 14 residues. The germline V gene encodes CDR1 SEHNR and CDR2 FQNEAQ (reference sequence). The V and J ends lost 3 bases and 3 bases respectively, with 9 bases between them.